What follows are 2 T cell receptor beta chains derived from one specimen sequenced in a study of blood T cell repertoires in COVID-19 (dated by TCRdb to 2020 to 2022). Libraries were constructed by the immunoSEQ multiplex PCR assay. TCRdb took this table from immuneACCESS and kept in-frame rearrangements with V and J called. Such tables lack part of the clones; where checked against another copy, unresolved V genes explain under half of the gap, and the rest is unexplained. This sample holds about 280,000 clones; approximately 91% were observed only once. Approximately 8.5% of the sample rests with the top ten. Sequencing input: peripheral blood. Every receptor here comes from a man younger than 30 with active or convalescent COVID-19.

This sequence joins TRBV5-8 and TRBJ1-3; possible D gene TRBD1, 6 bases. Germline values: CDR1 SGHTS, CDR2 YDEGEE. Trimming left V 4 bases short and J 0 bases short, with 17 bases between. The CDR3 consists of 17 residues. For the CDR3, the DNA is TGTGCCAGCAGCCTTTACATCAGGGGAAGCTCTGGAAACACCATATATTTT. Translated, it gives CASSLYIRGSSGNTIYF.

The chain has TRBV3-1 (or the pseudogene TRBV3-2) and TRBJ2-5; TRBD2 aligns across 7 bases. The CDR3 spans 15 residues. The ends lost 1 base at V and 7 bases at J; junction bases unmatched: 9. The V gene's germline CDR1 is LGHDT and CDR2 YNNKEL (reference sequence). CDR3 in DNA: TGTGCCAGCAGCCAAGCCCTCGGGAGGCGCGGGACCCAGTACTTC. Translated: CASSQALGRRGTQYF.